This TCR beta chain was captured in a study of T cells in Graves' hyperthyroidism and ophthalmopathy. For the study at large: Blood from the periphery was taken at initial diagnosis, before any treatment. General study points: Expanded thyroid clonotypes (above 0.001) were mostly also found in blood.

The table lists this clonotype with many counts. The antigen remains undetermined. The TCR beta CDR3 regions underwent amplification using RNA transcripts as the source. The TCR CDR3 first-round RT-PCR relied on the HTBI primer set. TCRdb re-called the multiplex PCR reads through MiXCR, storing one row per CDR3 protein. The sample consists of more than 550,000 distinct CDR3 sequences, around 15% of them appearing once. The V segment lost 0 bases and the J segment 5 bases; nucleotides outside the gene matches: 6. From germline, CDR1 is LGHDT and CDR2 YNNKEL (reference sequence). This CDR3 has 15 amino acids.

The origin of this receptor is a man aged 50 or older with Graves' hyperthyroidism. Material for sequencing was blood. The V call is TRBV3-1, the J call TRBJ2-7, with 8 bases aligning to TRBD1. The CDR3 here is CASSQEGQGRDEQYF. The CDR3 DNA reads TGTGCCAGCAGCCAAGAAGGACAGGGACGGGACGAGCAGTACTTC.